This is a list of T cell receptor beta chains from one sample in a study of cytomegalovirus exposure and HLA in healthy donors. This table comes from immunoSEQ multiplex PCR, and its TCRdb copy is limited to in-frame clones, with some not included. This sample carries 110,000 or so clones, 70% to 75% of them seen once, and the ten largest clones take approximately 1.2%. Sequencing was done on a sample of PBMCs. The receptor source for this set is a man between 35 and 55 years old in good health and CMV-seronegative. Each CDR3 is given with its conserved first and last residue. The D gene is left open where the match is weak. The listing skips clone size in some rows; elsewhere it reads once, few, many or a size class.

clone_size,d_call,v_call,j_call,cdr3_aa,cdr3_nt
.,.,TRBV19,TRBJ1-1,CASSIRDGGTEAFF,TGTGCCAGTAGTATCCGGGATGGAGGCACTGAAGCTTTCTTT
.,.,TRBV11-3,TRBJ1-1,CASSLDLWGGSEAFF,TGTGCCAGCAGCTTAGATCTTTGGGGGGGGTCTGAAGCTTTCTTT
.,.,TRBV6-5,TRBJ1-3,CASSYSQINSGNTIYF,TGTGCCAGCAGTTACTCCCAGATAAACTCTGGAAACACCATATATTTT
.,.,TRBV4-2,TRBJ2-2,CASSQQAITNTGELFF,TGTGCCAGCAGCCAACAAGCTATAACTAACACCGGGGAGCTGTTTTTT
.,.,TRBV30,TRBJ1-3,CAWSVPGQRPLLAFPSGNTIYF,TGTGCCTGGAGTGTACCCGGTCAGCGACCCCTCTTAGCATTTCCCTCTGGAAACACCATATATTTT
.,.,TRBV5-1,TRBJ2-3,CASSLALARGGTQYF,TGCGCCAGCAGCTTGGCACTAGCTAGGGGGGGTACGCAGTATTTT
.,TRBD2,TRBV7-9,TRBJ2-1,CASSLKVRLAGEVNEQFF,TGTGCCAGCAGCTTAAAGGTACGGCTAGCGGGGGAAGTGAATGAGCAGTTCTTC
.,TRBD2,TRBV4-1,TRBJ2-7,CASSQGLAGALEQYF,TGCGCCAGCAGCCAGGGACTAGCGGGAGCTCTCGAGCAGTACTTC
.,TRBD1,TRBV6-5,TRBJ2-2,CASSLLGQAGELFF,TGTGCCAGCAGTCTGCTCGGACAGGCCGGGGAGCTGTTTTTT
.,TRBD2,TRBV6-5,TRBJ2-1,CASSYWSGRTDNGQFF,TGTGCCAGCAGTTACTGGAGCGGGAGAACCGACAATGGGCAGTTCTTC
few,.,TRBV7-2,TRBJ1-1,CASSLVSGETEAFF,TGTGCCAGCAGCTTAGTCTCCGGGGAAACTGAAGCTTTCTTT
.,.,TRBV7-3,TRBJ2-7,CASSFGGASYEQYF,TGTGCCAGCAGCTTTGGAGGGGCTTCCTACGAGCAGTACTTC
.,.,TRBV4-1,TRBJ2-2,CASSTQTPGELFF,TGCGCCAGCAGCACACAGACACCCGGGGAGCTGTTTTTT
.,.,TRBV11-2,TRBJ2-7,CASSPRYFGGSYEQYF,TGTGCCAGCAGCCCCCGCTACTTTGGTGGTTCCTACGAGCAGTACTTC
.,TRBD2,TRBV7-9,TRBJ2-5,CASSHGTSQETQYF,TGTGCCAGCAGCCATGGGACTAGCCAAGAGACCCAGTACTTC
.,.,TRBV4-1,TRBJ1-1,CASSLTGYMNTEAFF,TGCGCCAGCAGCCTTACAGGATACATGAACACTGAAGCTTTCTTT
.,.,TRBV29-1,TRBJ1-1,CSGSQVNTEAFF,TGCAGCGGATCACAGGTTAACACTGAAGCTTTCTTT
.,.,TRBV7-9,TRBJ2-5,CASRMTDFQETQYF,TGTGCCAGCAGGATGACAGATTTTCAAGAGACCCAGTACTTC
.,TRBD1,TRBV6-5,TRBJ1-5,CASSYLGQGHQPQHF,TGTGCCAGCAGTTACCTGGGACAGGGTCATCAGCCCCAGCATTTT
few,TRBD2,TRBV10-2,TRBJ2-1,CASSIAGPLYNEQFF,TGCGCCAGCAGCATAGCGGGGCCGTTGTACAATGAGCAGTTCTTC
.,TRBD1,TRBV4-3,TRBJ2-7,CASSQERDRSAYEQYF,TGCGCCAGCAGCCAAGAACGGGACAGGAGCGCCTACGAGCAGTACTTC
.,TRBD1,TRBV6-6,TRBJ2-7,CATETGGTSYEQYF,TGTGCCACCGAGACAGGGGGCACCTCCTACGAGCAGTACTTC
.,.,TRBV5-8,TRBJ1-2,CASSPYGGNYGYTF,TGTGCCAGCAGCCCCTACGGGGGTAACTATGGCTACACCTTC
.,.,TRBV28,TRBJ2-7,CASTGRPGLEQYF,TGTGCCAGCACCGGTCGTCCAGGTCTCGAACAGTACTTC
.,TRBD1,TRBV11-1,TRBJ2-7,CASSPGPGQGTYEQYF,TGTGCCAGCAGCCCGGGGCCGGGACAGGGAACCTACGAGCAGTACTTC
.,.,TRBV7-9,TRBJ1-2,CASSPSNYGYTF,TGTGCCAGCAGCCCCTCTAACTATGGCTACACCTTC
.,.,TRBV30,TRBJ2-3,CAWRVPGADTQYF,TGTGCCTGGAGGGTACCGGGAGCAGATACGCAGTATTTT
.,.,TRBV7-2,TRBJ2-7,CASSGRGDRSYEQYF,TGTGCCAGCAGCGGCAGAGGCGACCGCTCCTACGAGCAGTACTTC
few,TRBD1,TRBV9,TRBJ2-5,CASSSTGGETQYF,TGTGCCAGCAGCTCGACAGGGGGAGAGACCCAGTACTTC
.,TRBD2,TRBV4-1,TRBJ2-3,CASSQVAGVDTQYF,TGCGCCAGCAGCCAAGTGGCGGGAGTGGATACGCAGTATTTT
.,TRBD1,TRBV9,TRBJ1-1,CASSPTRETGAFKAFF,TGTGCCAGCAGCCCCACCCGGGAGACAGGGGCCTTTAAGGCTTTCTTT
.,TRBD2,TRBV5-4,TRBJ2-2,CASSEGLAGVTGELFF,TGTGCCAGCAGCGAGGGACTAGCGGGAGTCACCGGGGAGCTGTTTTTT
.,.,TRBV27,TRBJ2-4,CASSPRDHTPKNIQYF,TGTGCCAGCAGTCCACGGGATCACACCCCCAAAAACATTCAGTACTTC
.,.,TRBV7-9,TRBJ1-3,CASIRDNSGNTIYF,TGTGCCAGCATAAGGGACAACTCTGGAAACACCATATATTTT
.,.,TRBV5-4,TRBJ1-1,CASSLLVGGTEAFF,TGTGCCAGCAGCTTGCTGGTTGGGGGGACTGAAGCTTTCTTT
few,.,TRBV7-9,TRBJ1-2,CASSPSRVATNYGYTF,TGTGCCAGCAGCCCGTCACGCGTCGCAACTAACTATGGCTACACCTTC
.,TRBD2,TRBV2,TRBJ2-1,CASRLETSGTGPYNEQFF,TGTGCCAGCAGATTGGAGACTAGCGGGACGGGCCCCTACAATGAGCAGTTCTTC
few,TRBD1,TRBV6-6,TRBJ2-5,CACRDRVLEETQYF,TGTGCCTGCCGGGACAGGGTCTTGGAAGAGACCCAGTACTTC
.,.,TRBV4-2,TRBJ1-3,CASSQDHGTPGNTIYF,TGTGCCAGCAGCCAAGATCACGGGACACCTGGAAACACCATATATTTT
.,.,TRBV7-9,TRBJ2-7,CASSPRAPEVREQYF,TGTGCCAGCAGCCCCCGGGCGCCGGAGGTCCGCGAGCAGTACTTC
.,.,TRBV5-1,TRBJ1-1,CASSSGTTGTEAFF,TGCGCCAGCAGCTCCGGGACAACCGGCACTGAAGCTTTCTTT
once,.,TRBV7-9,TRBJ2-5,CASSLSARKTQYF,TGTGCCAGCAGCTTATCCGCCAGGAAGACCCAGTACTTC
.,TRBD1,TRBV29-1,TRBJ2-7,CSVVDRGPYEQYF,TGCAGCGTTGTTGACAGGGGCCCCTACGAGCAGTACTTC
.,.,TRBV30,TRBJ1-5,CAYQPQGPVANSNQPQHF,TGTGCCTACCAACCGCAGGGGCCCGTTGCGAATAGCAATCAGCCCCAGCATTTT
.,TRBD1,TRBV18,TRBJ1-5,CASSQGQGGSQPQHF,TGTGCCAGCTCCCAGGGACAGGGAGGGAGTCAGCCCCAGCATTTT
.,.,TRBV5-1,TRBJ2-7,CASRRDTGPYEQYF,TGCGCCAGCAGACGAGATACAGGACCCTACGAGCAGTACTTC
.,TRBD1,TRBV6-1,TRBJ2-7,CASSEVQGGDEQYF,TGTGCCAGCAGTGAAGTACAGGGGGGCGACGAGCAGTACTTC
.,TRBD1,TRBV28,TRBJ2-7,CASSLWGTGIYEQYF,TGTGCCAGCAGTTTATGGGGGACAGGGATTTACGAGCAGTACTTC
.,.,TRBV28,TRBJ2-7,CASSSVYEQYF,TGTGCCAGCAGCTCGGTGTACGAGCAGTACTTC
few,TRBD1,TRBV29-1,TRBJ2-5,CSGKTGSETQYF,TGCAGCGGCAAGACAGGGTCGGAGACCCAGTACTTC
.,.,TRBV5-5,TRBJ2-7,CASSWASGVSAYEQYF,TGTGCCAGCAGCTGGGCCTCGGGGGTTTCGGCGTACGAGCAGTACTTC
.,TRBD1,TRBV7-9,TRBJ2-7,CSSSLPTGVGYEQYF,TGTTCCAGCAGCTTACCGACAGGGGTAGGCTACGAGCAGTACTTC
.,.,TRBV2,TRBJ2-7,CASSDANSYEQYF,TGTGCCAGCAGTGATGCTAACTCCTACGAGCAGTACTTC
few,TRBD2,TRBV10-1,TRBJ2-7,CASSGLAVSGEQYF,TGCGCCAGCAGCGGACTAGCGGTATCTGGCGAGCAGTACTTC
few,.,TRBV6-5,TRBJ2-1,CASSYSTLGYEQFF,TGTGCCAGCAGTTACTCGACTCTAGGCTATGAGCAGTTCTTC
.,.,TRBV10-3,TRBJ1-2,CAISEPTAGADGYTF,TGTGCCATCAGTGAGCCCACAGCAGGGGCGGATGGCTACACCTTC